This T cell receptor beta chain comes out of a study of blood T cell repertoires in COVID-19. Study as a whole: COVID-19 samples, acute and convalescent, were from the United States, Italy and Spain. The cDNA or gDNA used as material had been derived from T cells, B-cell-depleted T cells, or PBMCs.

Germline lookup yields CDR1 SGHDN and CDR2 FVKESK. V was clipped by 3 bases and J by 7 bases, with 14 bases between them. The CDR3 covers 14 residues. In the original processing: Estimated nucleated cell counts came from reference gene primer amplification. Using immunoSEQ multiplex PCR, the repertoire was profiled, and TCRdb retains in-frame clones only, with some absent. Clone size and the V and J calls come from that table; the DNA yielded D and trimming. The sample has roughly 59,000 clones, roughly 71% seen once. V gene TRBV14 combines with J gene TRBJ2-3; the D gene is possibly TRBD1 (6 bases). This sequence originates from a woman in her 50s with active or convalescent COVID-19. Specimen: peripheral blood. CDR3 bases: TGTGCCAGCAGCCACAGGGGCGCGTGCCATACGCAGTATTTT. Translated: CASSHRGACHTQYF.